These T cell receptor beta chains were read from a single sample in a study of Tregs in tolerant kidney transplant recipients. The table came from immunoSEQ multiplex PCR; TCRdb's copy has only in-frame clones and leaves some out. The sample has around 66,000 clones; around 85% are singletons. Sequences were derived from Tregs from blood, sampled before the transplant. The source is a human donor who received a combined kidney and bone marrow transplant. Each CDR3 is given with its conserved first and last residue. The D gene is left open where the match is weak. Not all rows give a size; the values are once, few, many and, for expanded clones, a class.

clone_size	j_call	cdr3_length	v_call	d_call	cdr3_aa	cdr3_nt
-	TRBJ1-6	16	TRBV9	-	CASSPGAGVRNSPLHF	TGTGCCAGCAGCCCAGGGGCAGGGGTTAGAAATTCACCCCTCCACTTT
-	TRBJ1-4	16	TRBV14	TRBD1	CASSQASTGGEEKLFF	TGTGCCAGCAGCCAAGCGAGTACAGGGGGCGAAGAAAAACTGTTTTTT
-	TRBJ1-2	15	TRBV2	-	CASTQGSRANYGYTF	TGTGCCAGCACCCAAGGAAGCAGAGCTAACTATGGCTACACCTTC
-	TRBJ2-1	16	TRBV18	TRBD2	CASSPRTSGEYNEQFF	TGTGCCAGCTCACCAAGGACTAGCGGGGAATACAATGAGCAGTTCTTC
-	TRBJ1-2	14	TRBV4-1	-	CASSQVFQYYGYTF	TGCGCCAGCAGCCAAGTCTTCCAGTACTATGGCTACACCTTC
-	TRBJ2-3	12	TRBV10-2	-	CASSGLTDTQYF	TGCGCCAGCAGTGGACTCACAGATACGCAGTATTTT
-	TRBJ2-5	14	TRBV10-1	-	CASSGDKVPETQYF	TGCGCCAGCAGCGGGGACAAGGTCCCGGAGACCCAGTACTTC
-	TRBJ1-5	15	TRBV19	-	CASSPWGGGGQPQHF	TGTGCCAGTAGTCCCTGGGGGGGAGGCGGCCAGCCCCAGCATTTT
-	TRBJ1-1	13	TRBV29-1	-	CSVVMARRPEAFF	TGCAGCGTTGTGATGGCGCGGAGGCCTGAAGCTTTCTTT
-	TRBJ1-4	14	TRBV7-9	-	CASSPGEVNEKLFF	TGTGCCAGCAGCCCAGGGGAAGTAAATGAAAAACTGTTTTTT
-	TRBJ1-2	13	TRBV6-5	-	CASSRSIDYGYTF	TGTGCCAGCAGCCGCAGTATCGACTATGGCTACACCTTC
-	TRBJ2-3	15	TRBV2	TRBD1	CASRRQGLTTDTQYF	TGTGCCAGCAGACGACAGGGTCTTACCACAGATACGCAGTATTTT
-	TRBJ2-2	14	TRBV5-1	-	CASSFRVSSGELFF	TGCGCCAGCAGCTTTCGGGTGTCATCCGGGGAGCTGTTTTTT
few	TRBJ1-4	14	TRBV7-9	TRBD1	CASSNRGTNEKLFF	TGTGCCAGCAGCAACAGGGGAACTAATGAAAAACTGTTTTTT
-	TRBJ2-7	14	TRBV5-4	TRBD2	CASSQTLSGVEQYF	TGTGCCAGCAGCCAGACCCTAAGCGGGGTCGAGCAGTACTTC
-	TRBJ2-7	14	TRBV6-5	TRBD1	CASNRGPISYEQYF	TGTGCCAGCAATAGGGGGCCTATATCCTACGAGCAGTACTTC
-	TRBJ2-7	15	TRBV7-9	TRBD2	CASSLSGGVPYEQYF	TGTGCCAGCAGCCTCAGCGGGGGGGTCCCCTACGAGCAGTACTTC
-	TRBJ1-2	13	TRBV5-4	-	CASSLGVNYGYTF	TGTGCCAGCAGCTTGGGAGTTAACTATGGCTACACCTTC
few	TRBJ1-1	13	TRBV7-2	-	CASSSHMNTEAFF	TGTGCCAGCAGCTCTCACATGAACACTGAAGCTTTCTTT
-	TRBJ1-4	13	TRBV19	-	CATKGRIHEKLFF	TGTGCCACCAAGGGGAGGATACATGAAAAACTGTTTTTT
-	TRBJ2-1	13	TRBV2	-	CASSEAWGRRQFF	TGTGCCAGCAGTGAAGCCTGGGGCAGGAGGCAGTTCTTC
-	TRBJ2-7	16	TRBV6-5	-	CASSYDPPTSPYEQYF	TGTGCCAGCAGTTACGACCCTCCCACTTCCCCCTACGAGCAGTACTTC
-	TRBJ1-2	15	TRBV19	-	CASSIAAGTRNGYTF	TGTGCCAGTAGTATAGCTGCAGGGACTAGGAATGGCTACACCTTC
-	TRBJ1-5	13	TRBV30	-	CAWNLGANQPQHF	TGTGCCTGGAATCTGGGGGCCAATCAGCCCCAGCATTTT
-	TRBJ1-4	16	TRBV2	-	CATFRPGPGGGEKLFF	TGTGCCACCTTTAGGCCGGGTCCGGGCGGTGGTGAAAAACTGTTTTTT
-	TRBJ2-1	16	TRBV2	TRBD2	CASRNRGLATNNEQFF	TGTGCCAGCCGAAATCGGGGACTAGCGACCAACAATGAGCAGTTCTTC
-	TRBJ2-7	11	TRBV10-3	-	CAISGQSEQYF	TGTGCCATCAGCGGACAGAGCGAGCAGTACTTC
once	TRBJ1-2	13	TRBV30	-	CAWSVPPGHGYTF	TGTGCCTGGAGTGTCCCCCCCGGCCATGGCTACACCTTC
-	TRBJ2-1	14	TRBV27	TRBD1	CASSSQDRGNEQFF	TGTGCCAGCAGTTCTCAGGACAGGGGAAATGAGCAGTTCTTC
-	TRBJ2-1	19	TRBV9	TRBD2	CASSVDGRLAGGPYNEQFF	TGTGCCAGCAGCGTAGATGGTCGACTAGCGGGAGGGCCCTACAATGAGCAGTTCTTC
-	TRBJ2-5	16	TRBV5-1	TRBD1	CASSTGQGLTGETQYF	TGCGCCAGCAGCACGGGACAGGGTTTGACAGGAGAGACCCAGTACTTC
few	TRBJ2-1	15	TRBV5-1	TRBD2	CASSLRASGDNEQFF	TGCGCCAGCAGCTTGAGGGCTAGCGGGGACAATGAGCAGTTCTTC
few	TRBJ2-6	16	TRBV5-4	TRBD1	CASSPDRGAGANVLTF	TGTGCCAGCAGCCCCGACAGGGGGGCTGGGGCCAACGTCCTGACTTTC
-	TRBJ2-7	14	TRBV28	-	CASTRRLSLYEQYF	TGTGCCAGCACCCGGCGACTGTCACTCTACGAGCAGTACTTC
few	TRBJ2-6	15	TRBV27	-	CASSDGSSGANVLTF	TGTGCCAGTTCCGACGGGAGCTCTGGGGCCAACGTCCTGACTTTC
-	TRBJ2-7	11	TRBV6-5	-	CASGPRPEQYF	TGTGCCAGTGGACCTCGGCCGGAGCAGTACTTC
few	TRBJ2-7	11	TRBV7-2	-	CASSLVYEQYF	TGTGCCAGCAGCCTGGTCTACGAGCAGTACTTC
-	TRBJ1-1	16	TRBV2	TRBD1	CASSLDRTGIGTEAFF	TGTGCCAGCAGTCTGGATAGGACAGGGATCGGCACTGAAGCTTTCTTT
-	TRBJ2-7	15	TRBV2	TRBD2	CASRGLAGVSYEQYF	TGTGCCAGCAGGGGACTAGCGGGGGTTTCCTACGAGCAGTACTTC
-	TRBJ2-4	13	TRBV7-2	-	CASSLHPNNIQYF	TGTGCCAGCAGCTTACACCCAAACAACATTCAGTACTTC
-	TRBJ2-7	17	TRBV19	TRBD1	CASSIAIGGTGGYEQYF	TGTGCCAGTAGTATCGCAATCGGAGGGACAGGGGGGTACGAGCAGTACTTC
-	TRBJ2-5	18	TRBV4-1	TRBD2	CASSQDRGVAGWTETQYF	TGCGCCAGCAGCCAAGATAGAGGTGTAGCGGGGTGGACAGAGACCCAGTACTTC
-	TRBJ1-6	13	TRBV27	-	CASSLRTASPLHF	TGTGCCAGCAGTCTTAGGACAGCTTCACCCCTCCACTTT
-	TRBJ2-3	13	TRBV9	-	CASSETGGDTQYF	TGTGCCAGCAGCGAGACGGGGGGCGATACGCAGTATTTT
-	TRBJ1-2	15	TRBV5-6	-	CASSLVAADSYGYTF	TGTGCCAGCAGCTTGGTAGCAGCCGATTCCTATGGCTACACCTTC
-	TRBJ2-7	13	TRBV4-1	-	CASRGAGQYEQYF	TGCGCCAGCCGGGGGGCAGGGCAATACGAGCAGTACTTC
once	TRBJ1-1	13	TRBV11-2	-	CASSLDLGVEAFF	TGTGCCAGCAGCTTAGATCTCGGGGTTGAAGCTTTCTTT
-	TRBJ1-1	15	TRBV19	TRBD1	CASSIVGTANTEAFF	TGTGCCAGTAGTATAGTTGGGACAGCGAACACTGAAGCTTTCTTT
-	TRBJ2-7	17	TRBV5-6	TRBD2	CASSFLPGSGVHYEQYF	TGTGCCAGCAGCTTCCTCCCTGGGAGCGGGGTTCACTACGAGCAGTACTTC
-	TRBJ1-1	13	TRBV18	-	CASSIGQWAEAFF	TGTGCCAGCTCAATTGGACAGTGGGCTGAAGCTTTCTTT